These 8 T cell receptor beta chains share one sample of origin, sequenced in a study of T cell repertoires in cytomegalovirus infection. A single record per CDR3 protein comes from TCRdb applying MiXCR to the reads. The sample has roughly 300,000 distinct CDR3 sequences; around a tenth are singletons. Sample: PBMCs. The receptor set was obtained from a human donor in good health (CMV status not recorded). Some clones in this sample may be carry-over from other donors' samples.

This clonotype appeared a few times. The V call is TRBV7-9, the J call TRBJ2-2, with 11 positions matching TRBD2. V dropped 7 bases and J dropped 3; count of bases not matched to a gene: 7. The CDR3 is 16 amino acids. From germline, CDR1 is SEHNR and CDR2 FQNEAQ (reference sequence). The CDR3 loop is CASTRLAGQDTGELFF. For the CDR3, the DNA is TGTGCCAGCACCCGACTAGCGGGACAGGACACCGGGGAGCTGTTTTTT.

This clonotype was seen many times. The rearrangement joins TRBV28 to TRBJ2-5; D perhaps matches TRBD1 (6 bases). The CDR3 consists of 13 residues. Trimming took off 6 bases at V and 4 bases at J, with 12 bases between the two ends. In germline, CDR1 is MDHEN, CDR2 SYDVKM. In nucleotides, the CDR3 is TGTGCCAGCAGCCCCGAAGGGGGAGAGACCCAGTACTTC. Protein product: CASSPEGGETQYF.

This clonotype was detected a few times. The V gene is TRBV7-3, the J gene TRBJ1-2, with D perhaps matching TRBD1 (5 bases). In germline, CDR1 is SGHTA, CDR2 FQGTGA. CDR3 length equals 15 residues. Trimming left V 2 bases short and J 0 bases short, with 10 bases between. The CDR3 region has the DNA TGTGCCAGCAGCTTATCCAGGGAGACTAACTATGGCTACACCTTC. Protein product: CASSLSRETNYGYTF.

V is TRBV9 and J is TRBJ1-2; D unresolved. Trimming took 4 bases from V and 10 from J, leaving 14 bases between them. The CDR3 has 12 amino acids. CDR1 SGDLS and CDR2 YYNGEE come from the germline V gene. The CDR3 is CASSPGRADYTF. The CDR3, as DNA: TGTGCCAGCAGCCCGGGGAGGGCTGACTACACCTTC.

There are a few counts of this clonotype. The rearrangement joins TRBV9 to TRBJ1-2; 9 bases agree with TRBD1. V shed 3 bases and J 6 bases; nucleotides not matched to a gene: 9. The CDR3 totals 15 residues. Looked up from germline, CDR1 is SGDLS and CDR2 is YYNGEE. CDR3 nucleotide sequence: TGTGCCAGCAGCGCATCCGGGACAGGGAGTAATGGCTACACCTTC. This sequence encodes CASSASGTGSNGYTF.

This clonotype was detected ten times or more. Written as DNA, the CDR3 is TGTGCCAGCTCACCTACCTTCAGCTCCTACGAGCAGTACTTC. Its translation is CASSPTFSSYEQYF. This sequence joins TRBV18 and TRBJ2-7; the D is unclear. From germline, CDR1 is KGHSH and CDR2 LQKENI. V was cut by 3 bases and J by 0 bases, with 9 bases left in between. This CDR3 has 14 amino acids.

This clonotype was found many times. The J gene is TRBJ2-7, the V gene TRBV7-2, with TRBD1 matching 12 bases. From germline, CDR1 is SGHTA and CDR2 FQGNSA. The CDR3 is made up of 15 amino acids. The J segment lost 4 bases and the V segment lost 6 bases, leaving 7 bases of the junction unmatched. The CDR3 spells CASRSGTGGSYEQYF. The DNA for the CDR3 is TGTGCCAGCAGGTCCGGGACAGGGGGCTCGTACGAGCAGTACTTC. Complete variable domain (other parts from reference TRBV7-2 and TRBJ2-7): GAGVSQSPSNKVTEKGKDVELRCDPISGHTALYWYRQSLGQGLEFLIYFQGNSAPDKSGLPSDRFSAERTGGSVSTLTIQRTQQEDSAVYLCASRSGTGGSYEQYFGPGTRLTVT.

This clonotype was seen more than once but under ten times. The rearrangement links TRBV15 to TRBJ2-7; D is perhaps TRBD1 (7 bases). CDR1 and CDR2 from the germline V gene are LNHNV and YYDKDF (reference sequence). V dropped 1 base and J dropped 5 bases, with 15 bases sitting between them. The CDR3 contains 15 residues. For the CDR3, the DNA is TGTGCCACCAGCAGAGTGGAGGGGGCCGCCCACGAGCAGTACTTC. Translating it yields CATSRVEGAAHEQYF. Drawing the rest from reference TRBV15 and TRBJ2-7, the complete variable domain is DAMVIQNPRYQVTQFGKPVTLSCSQTLNHNVMYWYQQKSSQAPKLLFHYYDKDFNNEADTPDNFQSRRPNTSFCFLDIRSPGLGDTAMYLCATSRVEGAAHEQYFGPGTRLTVT.